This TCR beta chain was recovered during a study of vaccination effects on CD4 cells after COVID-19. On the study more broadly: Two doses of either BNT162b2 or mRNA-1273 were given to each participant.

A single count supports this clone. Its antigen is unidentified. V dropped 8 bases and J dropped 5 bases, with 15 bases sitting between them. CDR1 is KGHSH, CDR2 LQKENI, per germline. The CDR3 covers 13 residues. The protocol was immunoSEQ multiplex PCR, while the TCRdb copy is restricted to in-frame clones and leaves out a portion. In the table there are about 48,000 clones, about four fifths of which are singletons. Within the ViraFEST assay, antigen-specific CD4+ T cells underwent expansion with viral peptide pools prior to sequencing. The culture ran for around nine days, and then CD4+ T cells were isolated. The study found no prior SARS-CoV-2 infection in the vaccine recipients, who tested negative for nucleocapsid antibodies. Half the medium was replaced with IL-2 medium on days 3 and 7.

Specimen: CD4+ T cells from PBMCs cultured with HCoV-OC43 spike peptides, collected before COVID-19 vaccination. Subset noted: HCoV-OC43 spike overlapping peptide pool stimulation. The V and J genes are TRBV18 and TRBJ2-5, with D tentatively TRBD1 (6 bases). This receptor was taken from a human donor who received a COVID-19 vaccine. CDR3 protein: CASQGHIGETQYF. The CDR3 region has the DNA TGTGCCAGCCAGGGACATATCGGCGAGACCCAGTACTTC.